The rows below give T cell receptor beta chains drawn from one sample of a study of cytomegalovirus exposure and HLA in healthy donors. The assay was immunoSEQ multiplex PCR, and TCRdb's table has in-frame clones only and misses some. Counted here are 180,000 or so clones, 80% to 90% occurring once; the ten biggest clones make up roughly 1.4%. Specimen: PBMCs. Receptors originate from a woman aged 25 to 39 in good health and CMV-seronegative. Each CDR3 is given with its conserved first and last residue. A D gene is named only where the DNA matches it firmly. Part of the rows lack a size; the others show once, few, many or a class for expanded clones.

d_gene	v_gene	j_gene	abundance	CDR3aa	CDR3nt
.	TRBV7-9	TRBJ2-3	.	CASSLARRLEHTDTQYF	TGTGCCAGCAGCTTAGCTAGGCGACTAGAACACACAGATACGCAGTATTTT
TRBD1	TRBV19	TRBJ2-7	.	CASSRTGQDYEQYF	TGTGCCAGTAGCCGAACGGGACAGGATTACGAGCAGTACTTC
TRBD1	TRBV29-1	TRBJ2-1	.	CSVEGQGAYEQFF	TGCAGCGTTGAAGGACAGGGGGCCTATGAGCAGTTCTTC
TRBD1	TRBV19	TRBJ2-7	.	CASSVQGRIYEQYF	TGTGCCAGTAGTGTACAGGGGCGCATCTACGAGCAGTACTTC
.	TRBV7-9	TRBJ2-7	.	CASRSQVPEGLDEQYF	TGTGCCAGCCGCAGTCAGGTACCGGAGGGGCTGGACGAGCAGTACTTC
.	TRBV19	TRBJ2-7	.	CASRQQAPSSYEQYF	TGTGCCAGTAGGCAACAGGCCCCCTCGAGCTACGAGCAGTACTTC
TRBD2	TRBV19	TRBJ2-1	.	CASSITSGGTYNEQFF	TGTGCCAGTAGTATAACGAGCGGGGGGACTTACAATGAGCAGTTCTTC
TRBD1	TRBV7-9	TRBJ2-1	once	CASSLFPGQGYDEQFF	TGTGCCAGCAGCTTATTCCCGGGACAGGGTTACGATGAGCAGTTCTTC
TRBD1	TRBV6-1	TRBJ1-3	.	CASNPGQWDTIYF	TGTGCCAGCAACCCGGGACAGTGGGACACCATATATTTT
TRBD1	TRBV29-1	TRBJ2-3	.	CSVEDRDRNF	TGCAGCGTTGAAGATCGGGACAGGAATTTT
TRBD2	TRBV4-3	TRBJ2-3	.	CASSPLASTTDTQYF	TGCGCCAGCAGCCCACTAGCGAGCACTACAGATACGCAGTATTTT
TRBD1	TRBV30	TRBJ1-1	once	CAWMDRLNTEAFF	TGTGCCTGGATGGACAGGTTGAACACTGAAGCTTTCTTT
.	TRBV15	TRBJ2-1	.	CATTGIGGVAYNEQFF	TGTGCCACCACCGGAATAGGGGGAGTCGCCTACAATGAGCAGTTCTTC
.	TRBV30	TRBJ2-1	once	CAWSMLSSYNEQFF	TGTGCCTGGAGTATGTTGAGCTCCTACAATGAGCAGTTCTTC
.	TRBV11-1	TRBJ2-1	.	CASSRTPAGRGYNEQFF	TGTGCCAGCAGCCGTACCCCCGCGGGAAGGGGCTACAATGAGCAGTTCTTC
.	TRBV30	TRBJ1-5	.	CAWSVEGSNQPQHF	TGTGCCTGGAGTGTAGAGGGATCCAATCAGCCCCAGCATTTT
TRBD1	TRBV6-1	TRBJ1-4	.	CASSEVYRGRLTNEKLFF	TGTGCCAGCAGTGAAGTCTACAGGGGGCGCCTAACTAATGAAAAACTGTTTTTT
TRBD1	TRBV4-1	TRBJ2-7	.	CASSQVGTGVPEQYF	TGCGCCAGCAGCCAAGTGGGGACAGGGGTACCCGAGCAGTACTTC
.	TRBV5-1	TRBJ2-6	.	CASSHNTGTGANVLTF	TGCGCCAGCAGCCACAACACAGGGACTGGGGCCAACGTCCTGACTTTC
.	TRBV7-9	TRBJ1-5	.	CASSLWGEGTYSNQPQHF	TGTGCCAGCAGCTTATGGGGCGAAGGGACTTATAGCAATCAGCCCCAGCATTTT
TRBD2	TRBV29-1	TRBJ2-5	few	CSAGLDITQETQYF	TGCAGCGCCGGACTAGACATTACCCAAGAGACCCAGTACTTC
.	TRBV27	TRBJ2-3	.	CASSYYSGISTDTQYF	TGTGCCAGCAGTTATTATAGCGGAATCAGCACAGATACGCAGTATTTT
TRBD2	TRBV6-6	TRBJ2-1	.	CASNLGRGDNEQFF	TGTGCCAGCAACCTCGGGAGGGGGGACAATGAGCAGTTCTTC
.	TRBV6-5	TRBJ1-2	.	CASSPQGLDGYTF	TGTGCCAGCAGTCCTCAGGGGTTGGATGGCTACACCTTC
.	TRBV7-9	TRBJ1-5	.	CASSYQEEPNQPQHF	TGTGCCAGCAGCTACCAGGAGGAGCCTAATCAGCCCCAGCATTTT
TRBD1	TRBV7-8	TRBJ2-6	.	CASSSGIGQGVSGANVLTF	TGTGCCAGCAGCTCTGGAATAGGACAGGGGGTATCTGGGGCCAACGTCCTGACTTTC
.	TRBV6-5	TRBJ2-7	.	CASSPRRQSSYEQYF	TGTGCCAGCAGCCCAAGACGACAGAGCTCCTACGAGCAGTACTTC
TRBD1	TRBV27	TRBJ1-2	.	CASSLGRGYGYTF	TGTGCCAGCAGTTTGGGCAGGGGGTATGGCTACACCTTC
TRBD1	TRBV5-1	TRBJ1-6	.	CASSSQGNSPLHF	TGCGCCAGCAGCTCACAGGGGAATTCACCCCTCCACTTT
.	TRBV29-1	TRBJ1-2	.	CSVFESVQSRTQGNYGYTF	TGCAGCGTTTTTGAATCGGTTCAAAGCCGGACCCAGGGGAACTATGGCTACACCTTC
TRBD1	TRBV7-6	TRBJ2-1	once	CASSPGQGRNEQFF	TGTGCCAGCAGCCCCGGACAGGGCCGCAATGAGCAGTTCTTC
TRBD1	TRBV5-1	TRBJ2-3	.	CASSGGTGRTDTQYF	TGCGCCAGCAGCGGGGGGACAGGACGTACAGATACGCAGTATTTT
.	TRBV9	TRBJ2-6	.	CASSVGAGSGANVLTF	TGTGCCAGCAGCGTAGGGGCTGGCTCTGGGGCCAACGTCCTGACTTTC
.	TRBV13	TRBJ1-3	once	CASSFTGRRNTIYF	TGTGCCAGCAGCTTCACGGGGAGGAGAAACACCATATATTTT
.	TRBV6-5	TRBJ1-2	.	CASSYSEATLGYGYTF	TGTGCCAGCAGTTACTCGGAGGCTACTCTCGGCTATGGCTACACCTTC
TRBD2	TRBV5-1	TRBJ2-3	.	CASRRTSGGSTDTQYF	TGCGCCAGCAGGAGGACTAGCGGAGGGAGCACAGATACGCAGTATTTT
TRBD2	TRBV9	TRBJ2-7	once	CASSGYGGGASYEQYF	TGTGCCAGCAGCGGATATGGCGGGGGGGCTTCCTACGAGCAGTACTTC
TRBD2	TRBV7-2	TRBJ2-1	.	CASSLMRGDEQFF	TGTGCCAGCAGCTTAATGCGGGGGGATGAGCAGTTCTTC
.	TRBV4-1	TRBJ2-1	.	CASSQAVYNEQFF	TGCGCCAGCAGCCAGGCAGTTTACAATGAGCAGTTCTTC
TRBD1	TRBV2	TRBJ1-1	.	CASRVDRGTEAFF	TGTGCCAGCAGGGTAGACAGGGGCACTGAAGCTTTCTTT
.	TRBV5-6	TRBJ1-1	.	CASSLGAGTEAFF	TGTGCCAGCAGCTTGGGGGCGGGGACTGAAGCTTTCTTT
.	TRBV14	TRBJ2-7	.	CASSLGWDEQYF	TGTGCCAGCAGCCTCGGGTGGGACGAGCAGTACTTC
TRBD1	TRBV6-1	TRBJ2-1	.	CASTTGTGGNEQFF	TGTGCCAGCACAACCGGGACAGGGGGCAATGAGCAGTTCTTC
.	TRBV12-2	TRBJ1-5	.	CASRSNRGLVGQPQHF	TGTGCAAGTCGCTCGAACAGGGGGCTCGTGGGTCAGCCCCAGCATTTT
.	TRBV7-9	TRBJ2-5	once	CASSLVSFRTTWEETQYF	TGTGCCAGCAGCTTAGTCTCGTTTCGGACTACGTGGGAAGAGACCCAGTACTTC
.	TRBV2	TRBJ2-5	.	CASSEDLSTETQYF	TGTGCCAGCAGTGAAGATTTGTCAACTGAGACCCAGTACTTC
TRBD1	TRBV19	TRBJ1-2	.	CASSIRNRGTNYGYTF	TGTGCCAGTAGTATCCGCAACAGGGGAACTAACTATGGCTACACCTTC
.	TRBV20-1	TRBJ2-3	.	CSAGRGDTQYF	TGCAGTGCTGGGCGTGGTGATACGCAGTATTTT
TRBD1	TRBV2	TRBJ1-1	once	CASIYYPGQSNTEAFF	TGTGCCAGCATCTACTACCCGGGACAGTCAAACACTGAAGCTTTCTTT
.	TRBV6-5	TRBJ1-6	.	CASTGWLGNSPLHF	TGTGCCAGCACAGGATGGTTGGGTAATTCACCCCTCCACTTT
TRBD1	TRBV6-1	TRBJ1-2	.	CASSIQGANYGYTF	TGTGCCAGCAGTATACAGGGGGCTAACTATGGCTACACCTTC
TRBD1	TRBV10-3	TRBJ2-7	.	CAISALGQGAYEQYF	TGTGCCATCAGTGCTTTGGGACAGGGGGCTTACGAGCAGTACTTC
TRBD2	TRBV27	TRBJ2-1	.	CASGLAGGLRNEQFF	TGTGCCAGCGGGTTAGCGGGGGGGCTCCGGAATGAGCAGTTCTTC
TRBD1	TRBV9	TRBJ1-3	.	CASSEGQGRSGNTIYF	TGTGCCAGCAGCGAGGGACAGGGGAGGTCTGGAAACACCATATATTTT